These 10 T cell receptor beta chains share one sample of origin, sequenced in a study of blood T cell repertoires in COVID-19. Sequencing used immunoSEQ multiplex PCR; TCRdb keeps in-frame clones, though not all of them. The sample yields about 270,000 clones, 85% to 90% seen once. Material for sequencing was PBMCs or T cells enriched from blood (not recorded which). The receptors come from a woman in her sixties or seventies in a cohort exposed to, infected with or recovered from COVID-19 (not recorded which).

This rearrangement joins TRBV5-1 to TRBJ1-4; weak D call: TRBD1 (6 bases). V was cut by 4 bases and J by 8 bases, with 9 bases left in between. CDR3 size: 12 residues. Germline lookup yields CDR1 SGHRS and CDR2 YFSETQ. In nucleotides, the CDR3 is TGCGCCAGCAGCCAAGACAGGGAAAAACTGTTTTTT. Amino acid sequence: CASSQDREKLFF.

This clone was recorded once. The chain links TRBV28 to TRBJ2-7, with 14 bases lining up with TRBD2. Per the germline V gene, CDR1 is MDHEN and CDR2 is SYDVKM. This CDR3 spans 20 amino acids. The V and J ends lost 8 bases and 3 bases, in that order; junction bases with no gene match: 21. The DNA of the CDR3 is TGTGCCAGCGCTCCTGACACGCGACTAGCGGGAGGGCCCGCGGGCTACGAGCAGTACTTC. It is translated as CASAPDTRLAGGPAGYEQYF. The full variable domain, in which reference TRBV28 and TRBJ2-7 provide the parts outside the CDR3, is DVKVTQSSRYLVKRTGEKVFLECVQDMDHENMFWYRQDPGLGLRLIYFSYDVKMKEKGDIPEGYSVSREKKERFSLILESASTNQTSMYLCASAPDTRLAGGPAGYEQYFGPGTRLTVT.

V is TRBV28 and J is TRBJ2-1; TRBD2 aligns across 7 bases. J gave up 4 bases and V 5 bases, and 5 bases lay outside the gene matches. The CDR3 has 14 residues. Germline V gene sequence: CDR1 MDHEN, CDR2 SYDVKM. CDR3 residues: CASSMTGGYNEQFF. The CDR3 DNA reads TGTGCCAGCAGTATGACGGGGGGATACAATGAGCAGTTCTTC.

This clone was found a few times. This chain uses TRBV19 with TRBJ2-6, with D unclear. V dropped 9 bases and J dropped 0 bases, with 6 bases sitting between them. The germline gives CDR1 LNHDA, CDR2 SQIVND (reference sequence). The CDR3 contains 13 residues. The CDR3 reads CASKISGANVLTF. CDR3 nucleotides: TGTGCCAGCAAAATCTCTGGGGCCAACGTCCTGACTTTC.

The chain has TRBV30 and TRBJ2-1, with TRBD2 identical over 9 bases. The CDR3 is 13 residues long. Trimming cost V 5 bases and J 9 bases; bases outside gene matches: 8. Germline V gene sequence: CDR1 GTSNPN, CDR2 SVGIG (reference sequence). The DNA of the CDR3 is TGTGCCTGGTCTTTAGCGGGAGTGGCTGAGCAGTTCTTC. Its protein product is CAWSLAGVAEQFF.

The chain joins TRBV11-2 to TRBJ2-1; D is undetermined. Trimming took 0 bases from V and 9 from J, leaving 12 bases between them. CDR3 length: 14 residues. In germline, CDR1 is SGHAT, CDR2 FQNNGV. The CDR3 region has the DNA TGTGCCAGCAGCTTAGAGGCTCGGGTGGGTGAGCAGTTCTTC. Protein product: CASSLEARVGEQFF.

The genes are TRBV5-1 and TRBJ2-7; possible D gene TRBD2, 5 bases. Looked up from germline, CDR1 is SGHRS and CDR2 is YFSETQ. Trimming took off 0 bases at V and 5 bases at J, with 9 bases between the two ends. The CDR3 has 13 amino acids. Here the CDR3 reads CASSLAGSNEQYF. The CDR3 DNA reads TGCGCCAGCAGCTTGGCGGGGAGCAACGAGCAGTACTTC.

The chain links TRBV2 to TRBJ2-1, with D possibly TRBD2 on 6 matching bases. The CDR3 runs to 15 residues. Germline CDR1 SNHLY, CDR2 FYNNEI. The ends were cut back, 8 bases at V and 2 bases at J, with 16 bases in the middle. DNA for the CDR3: TGTGCCAGCGGGACTTCCGAGGCCCCCTACAATGAGCAGTTCTTC. Translation gives CASGTSEAPYNEQFF.

The chain employs TRBV28 and TRBJ2-4; TRBD1 aligns across 9 bases. CDR1 and CDR2 from the germline V gene are MDHEN and SYDVKM. The CDR3 extends over 16 amino acids. Germline trimming cut 4 bases from V and 2 bases from J; bases unmatched to any gene: 6. The CDR3 here is CASSSPGTGTKNIQYF. The CDR3 nucleotides read TGTGCCAGCAGTTCCCCCGGGACAGGGACCAAAAACATTCAGTACTTC.

The chain combines TRBV28 with TRBJ1-2; 9 bases are shared with TRBD1. V gave up 8 bases and J gave up 3 bases; unmatched junction bases: 4. The CDR3 is 13 amino acids. Germline loops: CDR1 MDHEN, CDR2 SYDVKM. The CDR3 DNA reads as TGTGCCAGCGTACAGGGGGCAGACTATGGCTACACCTTC. This codes for CASVQGADYGYTF.